This is a list of T cell receptor beta chains from one sample in a study of blood T cells in healthy people across ages. A single record per CDR3 protein comes from TCRdb applying MiXCR to the 5' RACE reads. Of 600,000 to 850,000 distinct CDR3 sequences in the sample, 43% were seen once. Sequencing input: blood. These receptors were obtained from a woman aged 55-69 years in good health. CDR3s include the opening cysteine and the closing phenylalanine or tryptophan. Fields, in order: clone size, CDR3 length, J gene, V gene, D gene, CDR3 protein, CDR3 DNA. D genes are given only for firm matches. Clone size is shown for a subset of rows, as once, few, many or a class of expanded clone.

clone size: NA
CDR3 length: 11
J gene: TRBJ2-7
V gene: TRBV20-1
D gene: NA
CDR3 protein: CSALDIYEQYF
CDR3 DNA: TGCAGTGCTTTGGACATCTACGAGCAGTACTTC

clone size: few
CDR3 length: 16
J gene: TRBJ2-5
V gene: TRBV9
D gene: TRBD2
CDR3 protein: CASSKRTSGEQETQYF
CDR3 DNA: TGTGCCAGCAGCAAAAGGACTAGCGGGGAACAAGAGACCCAGTACTTC

clone size: NA
CDR3 length: 13
J gene: TRBJ1-1
V gene: TRBV20-1
D gene: NA
CDR3 protein: CSASAGDGTEAFF
CDR3 DNA: TGCAGTGCCTCAGCCGGGGATGGCACTGAAGCTTTCTTT

clone size: few
CDR3 length: 18
J gene: TRBJ2-3
V gene: TRBV18
D gene: TRBD1
CDR3 protein: CASSPLETGTGGTDTQYF
CDR3 DNA: TGTGCCAGCTCACCCCTAGAGACCGGGACAGGGGGCACAGATACGCAGTATTTT

clone size: few
CDR3 length: 17
J gene: TRBJ2-4
V gene: TRBV3-1
D gene: TRBD2
CDR3 protein: CASSLRLAGLAKNIQYF
CDR3 DNA: TGTGCCAGCAGCCTAAGACTAGCGGGACTAGCCAAAAACATTCAGTACTTC

clone size: few
CDR3 length: 13
J gene: TRBJ2-5
V gene: TRBV20-1
D gene: TRBD2
CDR3 protein: CSAGGTRQETQYF
CDR3 DNA: TGCAGTGCCGGCGGGACTAGGCAAGAGACCCAGTACTTC

clone size: few
CDR3 length: 16
J gene: TRBJ2-7
V gene: TRBV4-3
D gene: TRBD2
CDR3 protein: CASSQEYGLADTEQYF
CDR3 DNA: TGCGCCAGCAGTCAAGAATATGGGCTAGCGGATACTGAGCAGTACTTC

clone size: NA
CDR3 length: 15
J gene: TRBJ2-7
V gene: TRBV6-1
D gene: NA
CDR3 protein: CASILSGTHAYEQYF
CDR3 DNA: TGTGCCAGCATCTTATCCGGGACACACGCCTACGAGCAGTACTTC

clone size: NA
CDR3 length: 15
J gene: TRBJ2-7
V gene: TRBV28
D gene: TRBD1
CDR3 protein: CAILPTRDSHYEQYF
CDR3 DNA: TGTGCCATCCTGCCAACCCGGGACAGTCATTACGAGCAGTACTTC

clone size: NA
CDR3 length: 12
J gene: TRBJ2-7
V gene: TRBV10-3
D gene: NA
CDR3 protein: CAISANSYEQYF
CDR3 DNA: TGTGCCATCAGTGCGAACTCCTACGAGCAGTACTTC

clone size: NA
CDR3 length: 13
J gene: TRBJ1-1
V gene: TRBV2
D gene: TRBD1
CDR3 protein: CASMIDRGTEAFF
CDR3 DNA: TGTGCCAGCATGATCGACAGGGGGACTGAAGCTTTCTTT

clone size: NA
CDR3 length: 14
J gene: TRBJ1-2
V gene: TRBV20-1
D gene: TRBD1
CDR3 protein: CSAIGQGDNYGYTF
CDR3 DNA: TGCAGTGCTATTGGACAGGGTGATAACTATGGCTACACCTTC

clone size: few
CDR3 length: 13
J gene: TRBJ1-2
V gene: TRBV6-6
D gene: TRBD1
CDR3 protein: CASRSGTVYGYTF
CDR3 DNA: TGTGCCAGCAGGTCCGGGACAGTCTATGGCTACACCTTC

clone size: NA
CDR3 length: 19
J gene: TRBJ2-7
V gene: TRBV4-2
D gene: NA
CDR3 protein: CASSQGPVGLGFTAYEQYF
CDR3 DNA: TGTGCCAGCAGCCAAGGTCCGGTAGGTTTAGGATTCACGGCCTACGAGCAGTACTTC

clone size: once
CDR3 length: 15
J gene: TRBJ2-1
V gene: TRBV10-3
D gene: TRBD2
CDR3 protein: CAISAVAGGPDEQFF
CDR3 DNA: TGTGCCATCAGCGCCGTAGCGGGAGGGCCTGATGAGCAGTTCTTC

clone size: NA
CDR3 length: 14
J gene: TRBJ2-7
V gene: TRBV12-3/TRBV12-4
D gene: TRBD1
CDR3 protein: CASRWDSTSYEQYF
CDR3 DNA: TGTGCCAGCAGGTGGGACAGCACCTCCTACGAGCAGTACTTC

clone size: NA
CDR3 length: 16
J gene: TRBJ2-7
V gene: TRBV4-2
D gene: TRBD2
CDR3 protein: CASSQDLAGSYNEQYF
CDR3 DNA: TGTGCCAGCAGCCAAGATCTAGCGGGATCGTACAATGAGCAGTACTTC

clone size: NA
CDR3 length: 14
J gene: TRBJ2-3
V gene: TRBV7-2
D gene: NA
CDR3 protein: CASSLARYTDTQYF
CDR3 DNA: TGTGCCAGCAGCTTAGCGAGATACACAGATACGCAGTATTTT

clone size: NA
CDR3 length: 18
J gene: TRBJ2-7
V gene: TRBV28
D gene: TRBD2
CDR3 protein: CASSSPLGISGSPYEQYF
CDR3 DNA: TGTGCCAGCAGTAGCCCATTGGGAATTAGCGGGAGCCCCTACGAGCAGTACTTC

clone size: few
CDR3 length: 14
J gene: TRBJ2-5
V gene: TRBV3-1
D gene: TRBD2
CDR3 protein: CASSRIGGDETQYF
CDR3 DNA: TGTGCCAGCAGCCGCATCGGGGGGGACGAGACCCAGTACTTC

clone size: NA
CDR3 length: 14
J gene: TRBJ2-5
V gene: TRBV29-1
D gene: TRBD2
CDR3 protein: CSAALAGVEETQYF
CDR3 DNA: TGCAGCGCCGCCTTAGCGGGAGTAGAAGAGACCCAGTACTTC

clone size: NA
CDR3 length: 16
J gene: TRBJ2-5
V gene: TRBV20-1
D gene: NA
CDR3 protein: CSAPTLAASSYNEQYF
CDR3 DNA: TGCAGTGCTCCTACATTAGCGGCCAGCTCCTACAATGAGCAGTACTTC

clone size: many
CDR3 length: 15
J gene: TRBJ2-7
V gene: TRBV5-1
D gene: TRBD1
CDR3 protein: CASSPGQGGHYEQYF
CDR3 DNA: TGCGCCAGCAGCCCGGGACAGGGGGGACACTACGAGCAGTACTTC

clone size: NA
CDR3 length: 16
J gene: TRBJ2-3
V gene: TRBV28
D gene: TRBD2
CDR3 protein: CASSLLDAGETDTQYF
CDR3 DNA: TGTGCCAGCAGTTTATTAGACGCGGGAGAGACAGATACGCAGTATTTT

clone size: few
CDR3 length: 17
J gene: TRBJ2-1
V gene: TRBV6-5
D gene: NA
CDR3 protein: CASSYSGTPSLYGEQFF
CDR3 DNA: TGTGCCAGCAGTTACTCTGGAACACCGAGCCTCTACGGTGAGCAGTTCTTC

clone size: NA
CDR3 length: 13
J gene: TRBJ1-1
V gene: TRBV7-3
D gene: NA
CDR3 protein: CASSLGRVSEAFF
CDR3 DNA: TGTGCCAGCAGCCTGGGTCGAGTGTCTGAAGCTTTCTTT

clone size: many
CDR3 length: 13
J gene: TRBJ2-7
V gene: TRBV4-3
D gene: NA
CDR3 protein: CASSQEGLSEQYF
CDR3 DNA: TGCGCCAGCAGCCAAGAGGGTTTGAGTGAGCAGTACTTC

clone size: many
CDR3 length: 16
J gene: TRBJ2-5
V gene: TRBV11-2
D gene: NA
CDR3 protein: CASSASPALYQETQYF
CDR3 DNA: TGTGCCAGCAGCGCCTCCCCGGCCCTGTACCAAGAGACCCAGTACTTC

clone size: many
CDR3 length: 18
J gene: TRBJ2-6
V gene: TRBV12-3/TRBV12-4
D gene: NA
CDR3 protein: CASSLDGRTVSGANVLTF
CDR3 DNA: TGTGCCAGCAGTTTAGATGGCAGGACCGTCTCTGGGGCCAACGTCCTGACTTTC

clone size: NA
CDR3 length: 16
J gene: TRBJ2-2
V gene: TRBV12-3/TRBV12-4
D gene: TRBD1
CDR3 protein: CASSSGGRDNTGDLFF
CDR3 DNA: TGTGCCAGCAGTTCAGGGGGCCGGGATAACACCGGGGATCTGTTTTTT

clone size: many
CDR3 length: 16
J gene: TRBJ2-1
V gene: TRBV6-5
D gene: TRBD2
CDR3 protein: CASSPTSGSSEGEQFF
CDR3 DNA: TGTGCCAGCAGCCCTACTAGCGGGAGTTCCGAAGGTGAGCAGTTCTTC

clone size: many
CDR3 length: 13
J gene: TRBJ2-7
V gene: TRBV29-1
D gene: NA
CDR3 protein: CSARTPRGYEQYF
CDR3 DNA: TGCAGCGCCAGAACCCCCCGAGGGTACGAGCAGTACTTC

clone size: NA
CDR3 length: 15
J gene: TRBJ2-1
V gene: TRBV7-9
D gene: NA
CDR3 protein: CTSSSPLILYNEQFF
CDR3 DNA: TGTACCAGCAGCTCCCCCCTAATACTATACAATGAGCAGTTCTTC

clone size: few
CDR3 length: 16
J gene: TRBJ2-3
V gene: TRBV4-2
D gene: TRBD2
CDR3 protein: CASSQDRTSGANTQYF
CDR3 DNA: TGTGCCAGCAGCCAAGATCGGACTAGCGGAGCCAATACGCAGTATTTT

clone size: NA
CDR3 length: 14
J gene: TRBJ2-2
V gene: TRBV20-1
D gene: NA
CDR3 protein: CSALVGKNTGELFF
CDR3 DNA: TGCAGTGCTCTAGTGGGAAAGAACACCGGGGAGCTGTTTTTT

clone size: many
CDR3 length: 13
J gene: TRBJ1-2
V gene: TRBV29-1
D gene: NA
CDR3 protein: CSVRVGGGYGYTF
CDR3 DNA: TGCAGCGTTCGGGTCGGAGGGGGCTATGGCTACACCTTC

clone size: many
CDR3 length: 16
J gene: TRBJ2-7
V gene: TRBV7-2
D gene: NA
CDR3 protein: CASSLTSGDAPREQYF
CDR3 DNA: TGTGCCAGCAGCTTAACTTCCGGGGACGCACCACGCGAGCAGTACTTC

clone size: NA
CDR3 length: 14
J gene: TRBJ1-1
V gene: TRBV11-2
D gene: TRBD1
CDR3 protein: CASTPRQGSAEAFF
CDR3 DNA: TGTGCCAGCACCCCTAGACAGGGAAGCGCTGAAGCTTTCTTT

clone size: few
CDR3 length: 14
J gene: TRBJ2-7
V gene: TRBV11-2
D gene: NA
CDR3 protein: CASSSPRINYEQYF
CDR3 DNA: TGTGCCAGCAGCTCGCCCAGAATTAACTACGAGCAGTACTTC

clone size: few
CDR3 length: 14
J gene: TRBJ1-3
V gene: TRBV3-1
D gene: NA
CDR3 protein: CASSQDQGGNTIYF
CDR3 DNA: TGTGCCAGCAGCCAAGATCAGGGTGGAAACACCATATATTTT

clone size: NA
CDR3 length: 14
J gene: TRBJ2-3
V gene: TRBV9
D gene: NA
CDR3 protein: CASTQQADTDTQYF
CDR3 DNA: TGTGCCAGCACCCAGCAGGCCGACACAGATACGCAGTATTTT

clone size: NA
CDR3 length: 14
J gene: TRBJ2-1
V gene: TRBV7-3
D gene: TRBD2
CDR3 protein: CASSLSGGGKEQFF
CDR3 DNA: TGTGCCAGCAGCTTATCTGGCGGGGGGAAGGAGCAGTTCTTC

clone size: many
CDR3 length: 15
J gene: TRBJ2-3
V gene: TRBV7-2
D gene: NA
CDR3 protein: CASSLESFSTDTQYF
CDR3 DNA: TGTGCCAGCAGCTTAGAATCTTTCAGCACAGATACGCAGTATTTT

clone size: few
CDR3 length: 15
J gene: TRBJ2-1
V gene: TRBV24-1
D gene: NA
CDR3 protein: CATSDLAGPDNEQFF
CDR3 DNA: TGTGCCACCAGTGATTTAGCAGGGCCAGACAATGAGCAGTTCTTC

clone size: NA
CDR3 length: 14
J gene: TRBJ1-4
V gene: TRBV12-3/TRBV12-4
D gene: NA
CDR3 protein: CASSLAGGAEKLFF
CDR3 DNA: TGTGCCAGCAGTTTGGCCGGGGGAGCTGAAAAACTGTTTTTT

clone size: NA
CDR3 length: 12
J gene: TRBJ2-1
V gene: TRBV7-9
D gene: NA
CDR3 protein: CASNPSLNEQFF
CDR3 DNA: TGTGCCAGCAATCCAAGTTTAAATGAGCAGTTCTTC

clone size: NA
CDR3 length: 14
J gene: TRBJ2-2
V gene: TRBV7-3
D gene: NA
CDR3 protein: CASGPQGGTGELFF
CDR3 DNA: TGTGCCAGCGGCCCGCAGGGGGGCACCGGGGAGCTGTTTTTT

clone size: many
CDR3 length: 12
J gene: TRBJ2-1
V gene: TRBV10-3
D gene: NA
CDR3 protein: CAISESTRELFF
CDR3 DNA: TGTGCCATCAGTGAGTCGACTCGGGAGTTGTTCTTC

clone size: many
CDR3 length: 13
J gene: TRBJ2-7
V gene: TRBV4-1
D gene: NA
CDR3 protein: CASSLQGTHEQYF
CDR3 DNA: TGCGCCAGCAGCCTCCAGGGTACCCACGAGCAGTACTTC

clone size: NA
CDR3 length: 13
J gene: TRBJ2-3
V gene: TRBV7-2
D gene: NA
CDR3 protein: CASSSKRRDTQYF
CDR3 DNA: TGTGCCAGCAGCTCAAAACGTCGGGATACGCAGTATTTT

clone size: NA
CDR3 length: 16
J gene: TRBJ2-2
V gene: TRBV6-5
D gene: TRBD2
CDR3 protein: CASSYGLAVNTGELFF
CDR3 DNA: TGTGCCAGCAGTTACGGACTAGCGGTGAACACCGGGGAGCTGTTTTTT

clone size: few
CDR3 length: 16
J gene: TRBJ2-7
V gene: TRBV14
D gene: TRBD2
CDR3 protein: CASSHTGTTGTYEQYF
CDR3 DNA: TGTGCCAGCAGCCATACGGGGACTACGGGGACCTACGAGCAGTACTTC

clone size: NA
CDR3 length: 13
J gene: TRBJ2-4
V gene: TRBV28
D gene: NA
CDR3 protein: CASSLWGKNIQYF
CDR3 DNA: TGTGCCAGCAGTCTCTGGGGGAAAAACATTCAGTACTTT

clone size: NA
CDR3 length: 15
J gene: TRBJ2-7
V gene: TRBV4-3
D gene: TRBD2
CDR3 protein: CASSQDERDAYEQYF
CDR3 DNA: TGCGCCAGCAGCCAAGACGAGCGGGATGCCTACGAGCAGTACTTC

clone size: NA
CDR3 length: 15
J gene: TRBJ2-1
V gene: TRBV4-3
D gene: NA
CDR3 protein: CASSHMPPFRNEQFF
CDR3 DNA: TGCGCCAGCAGCCACATGCCCCCGTTTAGAAATGAGCAGTTCTTC

clone size: many
CDR3 length: 15
J gene: TRBJ2-1
V gene: TRBV5-1
D gene: TRBD2
CDR3 protein: CASSLLAGGNNEQFF
CDR3 DNA: TGCGCCAGCAGCTTGCTAGCGGGAGGGAACAATGAGCAGTTCTTC

clone size: NA
CDR3 length: 14
J gene: TRBJ1-1
V gene: TRBV4-1
D gene: NA
CDR3 protein: CASSQDWRSTEAFF
CDR3 DNA: TGCGCCAGCAGCCAAGATTGGAGGTCCACTGAAGCTTTCTTT